Below are 3 T cell receptor beta chains sequenced from a single sample in a study of T-cell memory formation after mild COVID-19. TCRdb re-called the 5' RACE reads with MiXCR, one entry per CDR3 protein. This sample has nearly 110,000 distinct CDR3 sequences, with roughly 12% found just once. The sequencing sample was made of PBMCs or a T cell subset sorted from them (not recorded which). These receptors all come from an adult woman who had mild COVID-19 (a few samples of this study predate the infection). Cell type and time point are not known.

In this sample, this clonotype turned up a few times. The chain has TRBV3-1 and TRBJ2-3, with 8 bases lining up with TRBD1. The junction had 11 bases not matched to a gene; V was cut back by 0 bases and J by 3 bases. The CDR3 is 18 amino acids. Looked up from germline, CDR1 is LGHDT and CDR2 is YNNKEL (reference sequence). CDR3 bases: TGTGCCAGCAGCCAAGATTGGCAGGGGGCTATAGCGACAGATACGCAGTATTTT. Amino acid sequence: CASSQDWQGAIATDTQYF.

There are a few counts of this clonotype. The chain combines TRBV10-2 with TRBJ2-4; the match to TRBD2 covers 11 bases. Germline lookup yields CDR1 WSHSY and CDR2 SAAADI. CDR3 size: 15 residues. V shed 2 bases, J shed 5 bases, and the junction held 2 bases outside the gene matches. For the CDR3, the DNA is TGCGCCAGCAGTGAGCAACTAGCGGGGGAAAACATTCAGTACTTC. It is translated as CASSEQLAGENIQYF.

This clonotype occurred a few times. The chain couples TRBV11-2 to TRBJ2-5; 10 bases agree with TRBD2. Germline V gene sequence: CDR1 SGHAT, CDR2 FQNNGV. This CDR3 is 18 amino acids long. After removal of 0 bases from V and 1 base from J, the junction contained 8 bases not matched to a gene. For the CDR3, the DNA is TGTGCCAGCAGCTTAGATTTTTGGACTAGCGGTCCCCAAGAGACCCAGTACTTC. Translation: CASSLDFWTSGPQETQYF.